The rows below give T cell receptor beta chains drawn from one sample of a study of CD8 T cells in ankylosing spondylitis. TCRdb re-analysed the 5' RACE reads in MiXCR, keeping a single row per CDR3 protein. The data hold fewer than 400,000 distinct CDR3 sequences, with 6.5% to 10% observed a single time. Material for sequencing was blood, either unsorted or a sorted T cell fraction (not recorded which). These TCRs come from a male donor with ankylosing spondylitis. Each CDR3 is given with its conserved first and last residue. Each record gives: clone size, J gene, D gene, V gene, CDR3 DNA, CDR3 protein. The D gene is left open where the match is weak. Expanded clones get a size class; other rows say once, few or many, or leave the size out.

>few|TRBJ2-2|.|TRBV7-6
TGTGCCAGCAGCTTAGCCGTAGCCCCCGGGGAGCTGTTTTTT
CASSLAVAPGELFF
>few|TRBJ2-7|TRBD2|TRBV5-1
TGCGCCAGCAGCATGAGCGGGAGGGCCTGGTACGAGCAGTACTTC
CASSMSGRAWYEQYF
>many|TRBJ2-7|TRBD2|TRBV11-1
TGTGCCAGCAGCGGTGGACTAGCGGGAGGCATTAGCAGGTCCTACGAGCAGTACTTC
CASSGGLAGGISRSYEQYF
>.|TRBJ1-5|.|TRBV28
TGTGCCGGGAGACGCGAGGGGAGCAATCAGCCCCAGCATTTT
CAGRREGSNQPQHF
>few|TRBJ1-1|.|TRBV27
TGTGCCAGCAAACTACATGGGAACACTGAAGCTTTCTTT
CASKLHGNTEAFF
>many|TRBJ2-1|TRBD2|TRBV25-1
TGTGCCAGCAGTGAATATCGCCTAGCGGGAGGCCTTAATGAGCAGTTCTTC
CASSEYRLAGGLNEQFF
>once|TRBJ2-7|TRBD2|TRBV7-3
TGTGCCAGCAGCCCTGTAGCGGGAGAGTTGTACGAGCAGTACTTC
CASSPVAGELYEQYF
>few|TRBJ2-7|.|TRBV11-2
TGTGCCAGCAGCTTAGATACTAGTCCCTACGAGCAGTACTTC
CASSLDTSPYEQYF
>.|TRBJ2-1|.|TRBV5-5
TGTGCCAGCAGCAAGTCCCGGGAGTCATGGAACAATGAGCAGTTCTTC
CASSKSRESWNNEQFF
>.|TRBJ2-7|.|TRBV20-1
TGCAGTGCTAGAGGGCCGGGGGGCCTGAACGAGCAGTACTTC
CSARGPGGLNEQYF
>.|TRBJ2-1|TRBD2|TRBV11-1
TGTGCCAGCAGCTCGGGACTAGCGGGACGGTCCTACAATGAGCAGTTCTTC
CASSSGLAGRSYNEQFF
>.|TRBJ2-1|TRBD1|TRBV25-1
TGTGCCAGCAGTGACACGACAGGGAAGAGGAGCAATGAGCAGTTCTTC
CASSDTTGKRSNEQFF
>many|TRBJ2-3|TRBD2|TRBV12-3/TRBV12-4
TGTGCCAGCAGTTCTCCGGGACTAGCTTACAGCACAGATACGCAGTATTTT
CASSSPGLAYSTDTQYF
>many|TRBJ2-7|TRBD2|TRBV20-1
TGCAGTGCTAGACTAGCGGGAGGGCCTGGCGAGCAGTACTTC
CSARLAGGPGEQYF
>.|TRBJ2-1|.|TRBV7-6
TGTGCCAGCAGCTTAGCCGGAGCGGTTAGCTCCTACAATGAGCAGTTCTTC
CASSLAGAVSSYNEQFF
>.|TRBJ2-7|TRBD1|TRBV12-3/TRBV12-4
TGTGCCAGCAGTCCCCTGGACAGGGCAAGCTCCTACGAGCAGTACTTC
CASSPLDRASSYEQYF
>few|TRBJ2-1|.|TRBV7-8
TGTGCCAGTACCACCATGGATGAGCAGTTCTTC
CASTTMDEQFF
>few|TRBJ1-1|.|TRBV15
TGTGCCACCAGCAGAGATCTTGGCAGGGGCCCGAACACTGAAGCTTTCTTT
CATSRDLGRGPNTEAFF
>.|TRBJ2-1|TRBD1|TRBV7-3
TGTGCCAGCAGCTTAATGCCGAGGGGGACAGGGGGCTTGAATGAGCAGTTCTTC
CASSLMPRGTGGLNEQFF
>many|TRBJ2-7|TRBD2|TRBV10-3
TGTGCCACCGGAGACTATAGCGGGAGAGGGCAGTACTTC
CATGDYSGRGQYF
>.|TRBJ2-7|.|TRBV19
TGTGCCAGTAGTCCGAGCAAGGGCTACGAGCAGTACTTC
CASSPSKGYEQYF
>few|TRBJ1-2|TRBD1|TRBV7-9
TGTGCCAGCAGCCTCGGACAGGGCGCTTATGGCTACACCTTC
CASSLGQGAYGYTF
>few|TRBJ2-1|TRBD2|TRBV15
TGTGCCACCAGCGTGTGGCTAGCGGGTAACAATGAGCAGTTCTTC
CATSVWLAGNNEQFF
>few|TRBJ1-5|.|TRBV2
TGTGCCAGCACCCCCGGGGGGCAGCCCCAGCATTTT
CASTPGGQPQHF
>many|TRBJ2-5|.|TRBV20-1
TGCAGTGCTAGTGACCGAGTCCTTGTTTGGACCCAGTACTTC
CSASDRVLVWTQYF
>few|TRBJ2-3|TRBD1|TRBV7-9
TGTGCCAGCAGCTCACAGGACAGGGCGATAACAGATACGCAGTATTTT
CASSSQDRAITDTQYF
>many|TRBJ2-7|.|TRBV29-1
TGCAGCGTGGAAGTTTACGAGCAGTACTTC
CSVEVYEQYF
>many|TRBJ2-3|.|TRBV5-1
TGCGCCAGCAGAGTTGTCGCCGGCACAGATACGCAGTATTTT
CASRVVAGTDTQYF
>few|TRBJ2-3|TRBD1|TRBV12-5
TGTGCTAGTGGTTCGGGACAGGGAGATTCAGATACGCAGTATTTT
CASGSGQGDSDTQYF
>.|TRBJ1-2|.|TRBV24-1
TGTGCCACCAGCGACGAAGGAGGCTATGGCTACACCTTC
CATSDEGGYGYTF
>few|TRBJ2-1|TRBD2|TRBV29-1
TGCAGCGCCCCCCCGGCGGGGGTTGAGGGATTCTACAATGAGCAGTTCTTC
CSAPPAGVEGFYNEQFF